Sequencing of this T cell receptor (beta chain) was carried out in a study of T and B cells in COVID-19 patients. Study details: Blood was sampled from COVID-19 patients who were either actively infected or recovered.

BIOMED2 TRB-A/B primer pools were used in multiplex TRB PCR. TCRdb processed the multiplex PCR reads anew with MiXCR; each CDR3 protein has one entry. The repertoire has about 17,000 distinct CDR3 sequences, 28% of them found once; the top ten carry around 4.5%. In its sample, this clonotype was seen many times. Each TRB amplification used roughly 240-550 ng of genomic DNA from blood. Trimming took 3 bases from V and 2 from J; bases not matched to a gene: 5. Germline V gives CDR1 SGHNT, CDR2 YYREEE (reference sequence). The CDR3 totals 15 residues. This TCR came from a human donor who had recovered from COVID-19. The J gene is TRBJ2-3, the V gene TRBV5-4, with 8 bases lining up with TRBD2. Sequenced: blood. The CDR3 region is CASSSVAGITDTQYF. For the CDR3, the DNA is TGTGCCAGCAGCTCCGTAGCGGGGATCACAGATACGCAGTATTTT.